The 5 T cell receptor beta chains listed next were all sequenced from one sample in a study of CD8+CD57+ T cells in acquired aplastic anemia (dated by TCRdb to the late 2010s). Sequencing instrument: Illumina HiSeq 2000. Genomic DNA served as template for TCR beta VDJ combination and CDR3 sequence profiling. TCRdb trimmed public reads at Q25 via fastp, called clones via MiXCR and kept in-frame beta chains. Each CDR3 protein gets just one entry, which takes the most common genes and DNA from the rows behind it. A total of some 410,000 distinct CDR3 sequences appear in this sample, around 68% of them only once. The ten top clones hold under 4.5% of the sample. Sequenced material: sorted CD4+, CD8+, or CD8+CD57+ T cells (not recorded which) from PBMCs. All receptors derive from a human donor in good health, serving as a control.

Points on this clonotype: Compared with germline, one end of the junction differs, possibly owing to a read error. The CDR3 DNA sequence: TGTGCCAGCAGTTCGACATCCAGCTGTGGCTACACGTTC. It codes for CASSSTSSCGYTF. This chain joins TRBV2 and TRBJ1-2; D remains unclear. The CDR3 spans 13 residues. Germline CDR1 SNHLY, CDR2 FYNNEI.

The chain recombines TRBV12-3 or TRBV12-4 with TRBJ1-2; D possibly corresponds to TRBD1 (5 bases). The CDR3 runs to 15 residues. The V gene lost 3 bases and the J gene lost 2 bases, with 13 bases spanning the gap. The chain's CDR3 is CASSLMGEGNYGYTF. The DNA for the CDR3 is TGTGCCAGCAGTTTGATGGGGGAAGGGAACTATGGCTACACCTTC.

This clonotype was picked up one time. CDR3 amino acids: CASSTWTGANTEAFF. CDR3 nucleotides: TGTGCCAGCAGCACATGGACAGGGGCGAACACTGAAGCTTTCTTT. The V call is TRBV9, the J call TRBJ1-1; TRBD1 aligns across 9 bases. The CDR3 consists of 15 residues. V trimming: 4 bases; J trimming: 1 base; junction bases outside the gene matches: 5. Germline V lookup: CDR1 SGDLS, CDR2 YYNGEE.

The chain carries TRBV5-6 and TRBJ2-7; D gene unclear. Germline V gene data show CDR1 as SGHDT and CDR2 as YYEEEE. The CDR3 runs to 12 residues. Trimming removed 0 bases at V and 6 bases at J, with 7 bases between. The CDR3 bases are TGTGCCAGCAGCTTGGGGAGCCGCGAGCAGTACTTC. Translation: CASSLGSREQYF.

With respect to this clonotype: Relative to the germline gene, one junction end is altered; a read error may explain this. The V and J genes are TRBV20-1 and TRBJ2-3; 11 bases are shared with TRBD1. Germline CDR1 DFQATT, CDR2 SNEGSKA (reference sequence). There are 18 residues in the CDR3. The CDR3 loop is CSARPLPGQGGPTGTQYF. The CDR3 region has the DNA TGCAGTGCTAGACCCCTCCCGGGACAGGGGGGCCCCACAGGTACGCAGTATTTT.